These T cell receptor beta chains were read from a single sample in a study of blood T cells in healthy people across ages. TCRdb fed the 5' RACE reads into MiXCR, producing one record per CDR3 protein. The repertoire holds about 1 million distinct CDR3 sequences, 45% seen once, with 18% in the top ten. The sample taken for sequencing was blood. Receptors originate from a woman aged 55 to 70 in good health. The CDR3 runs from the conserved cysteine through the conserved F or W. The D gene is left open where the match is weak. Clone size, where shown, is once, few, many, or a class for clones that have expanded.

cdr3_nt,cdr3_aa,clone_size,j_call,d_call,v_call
TGTGCCAGCACCCTACCGGGGGGTCGGGCGGGAGACACAGATACGCAGTATTTT,CASTLPGGRAGDTDTQYF,.,TRBJ2-3,TRBD2,TRBV7-9
TGTGCCAGCAGTTCTTGGACAGGGTTAGAGGACGAGCAGTACTTC,CASSSWTGLEDEQYF,.,TRBJ2-7,TRBD1,TRBV27
TGTGCCAGCCGTCCGGACAACCATAATTCACCCCTCCACTTT,CASRPDNHNSPLHF,many,TRBJ1-6,.,TRBV7-8
TGTGCCACCAGCAGAGATAGTGGGGGCCTGGAGACCCAGTACTTC,CATSRDSGGLETQYF,.,TRBJ2-5,.,TRBV15
TGTGCCAGCAGTGAGGGCCTAGGGGGCCACAATGAGCAGTTCTTC,CASSEGLGGHNEQFF,once,TRBJ2-1,TRBD1,TRBV6-1
TGTGCCAGCAGTTTGTTGGTGGGCTACACTGAAGCTTTCTTT,CASSLLVGYTEAFF,.,TRBJ1-1,.,TRBV12-3/TRBV12-4
TGTGCCAGCAGCTTGAGAGAGACAGCCGGGCAGGACTATGGCTACACCTTC,CASSLRETAGQDYGYTF,.,TRBJ1-2,.,TRBV7-9
TGCGCCAGCAGCCCGATTTGGGGGGGGATCTTCGAGCAGTACTTC,CASSPIWGGIFEQYF,.,TRBJ2-7,TRBD2,TRBV4-1
TGCGCCAGCAGCCGGACTAGCGGGATGTACGAGCAGTACTTC,CASSRTSGMYEQYF,few,TRBJ2-7,TRBD2,TRBV5-1
TGCAGTGCACGGACTAGCGGGACGTCCTACGAGCAGTACTTC,CSARTSGTSYEQYF,.,TRBJ2-7,TRBD2,TRBV20-1
TGTGCCAGCAGATCGAAAAGCGGGAGCTCCTACAATGAGCAGTTCTTC,CASRSKSGSSYNEQFF,.,TRBJ2-1,TRBD2,TRBV7-2
TGTGCCAGCCAGAGAGCGGCCCTTTCCTACAATGAGCAGTACTTC,CASQRAALSYNEQYF,once,TRBJ2-7,.,TRBV27
TGTGCCAGCAGCGTCCCGGGGACAGGGGGCTACGAGCAGTACTTC,CASSVPGTGGYEQYF,.,TRBJ2-7,TRBD1,TRBV27
TGTGCCTGCAGCGGGGACGCGGGCACTGAAGCTTTCTTT,CACSGDAGTEAFF,.,TRBJ1-1,.,TRBV9
TGTGCCAGCAGCTTGGACTTACAGGGGGCTGAGACCCAGTACTTC,CASSLDLQGAETQYF,.,TRBJ2-5,TRBD1,TRBV5-6
TGTGCCAGCAGCCCTAGACCTATACGGACAGGGGCCTATGGCTACACCTTC,CASSPRPIRTGAYGYTF,few,TRBJ1-2,TRBD1,TRBV9
TGCAGTGCTAGGGGGGGACAGCATTTCTATGGCTACACCTTC,CSARGGQHFYGYTF,few,TRBJ1-2,TRBD1,TRBV20-1
TGCGCCAGCAGCTTGGGGGTTGGCGGAGCGGGATTCGAGCAGTACTTC,CASSLGVGGAGFEQYF,.,TRBJ2-7,TRBD2,TRBV5-1
TGTGCCAGCAGTTTATTGCCGGGAGGGAGGGAGACCCAGTACTTC,CASSLLPGGRETQYF,few,TRBJ2-5,TRBD2,TRBV27
TGTGCCAGCAGCCTGACTAGCGGGAGGGGAGATACGCAGTATTTT,CASSLTSGRGDTQYF,.,TRBJ2-3,TRBD2,TRBV7-3
TGTGCCAGCAGCCCAACAACATCCGGGACAAGGGAGACCTACGAGCAGTACTTC,CASSPTTSGTRETYEQYF,.,TRBJ2-7,.,TRBV11-2
TGTGCCAGCAGGGGACTAGCGGGACCCACAGATACGCAGTATTTT,CASRGLAGPTDTQYF,.,TRBJ2-3,TRBD2,TRBV6-5
TGCGCCAGCAGCTTGTTCCAGGGTTACAATGAGCAGTTCTTC,CASSLFQGYNEQFF,.,TRBJ2-1,.,TRBV5-1
TGTGCCAGCAGCCAAACTCAGGGGGCGAAGGGCTACACCTTC,CASSQTQGAKGYTF,few,TRBJ1-2,TRBD1,TRBV7-9
TGCGCCAGCAGCAAGAACAATGAGCAGTTCTTC,CASSKNNEQFF,few,TRBJ2-1,.,TRBV5-1
TGTGCCAGCAGCTTAATTCCGGCCCCCGATACGCAGTATTTT,CASSLIPAPDTQYF,few,TRBJ2-3,.,TRBV7-2
TGTGCCAGCAGCCCAGCGGGAGTTGAGCAGTTCTTC,CASSPAGVEQFF,few,TRBJ2-1,TRBD2,TRBV6-5
TGCGCCAGCAGCGTCAGGGGTCCCCACGAGCAGTACTTC,CASSVRGPHEQYF,few,TRBJ2-7,.,TRBV5-1
TGTGCCTGGAGTCGGGGACAGGGCAATCAGCCCCAGCATTTT,CAWSRGQGNQPQHF,.,TRBJ1-5,TRBD1,TRBV30
TGTGCCAGCAGTGTCCTTCCGGATTATAGCAATCAGCCCCAGCATTTT,CASSVLPDYSNQPQHF,few,TRBJ1-5,.,TRBV6-1
TGCGCCAGCAGCTTGGGCGGTTTCGGCTACACCTTC,CASSLGGFGYTF,few,TRBJ1-2,.,TRBV5-1
TGTGCCAGCAGCGAACTAGATACCGGGGAGCTGTTTTTT,CASSELDTGELFF,.,TRBJ2-2,.,TRBV7-2
TGTGCCAGCAGCCCGTCCGGCTATTCTGAGCAGTTCTTC,CASSPSGYSEQFF,few,TRBJ2-1,.,TRBV7-2
TGTGCCAGCAAGGACGCGGGCGATACGCAGTATTTT,CASKDAGDTQYF,.,TRBJ2-3,.,TRBV6-6
TGTGCCAGCAGTCACAGGGGGCGCAGTGAAAAACTGTTTTTT,CASSHRGRSEKLFF,.,TRBJ1-4,TRBD1,TRBV27
TGTGCCAGCAGCCATGGAAACACTGAAGCTTTCTTT,CASSHGNTEAFF,.,TRBJ1-1,.,TRBV7-9
TGCGCCAGCACCCCAGTTCAAGCGGGAGTAAACAATGAGCAGTTCTTC,CASTPVQAGVNNEQFF,.,TRBJ2-1,TRBD2,TRBV5-1
TGCGCCAGCAGCTTGGCGGACACCTGGGCCAAAAACATTCAGTACTTC,CASSLADTWAKNIQYF,.,TRBJ2-4,.,TRBV5-1
TGCGCCAGCAGCGAGGGGGCCGTAAATCAGCCCCAGCATTTT,CASSEGAVNQPQHF,once,TRBJ1-5,TRBD1,TRBV5-1
TGCAGTGCTAGAGTCGGCGGGAGTAGCGAGACCCAGTTCTTC,CSARVGGSSETQFF,.,TRBJ2-1,TRBD2,TRBV20-1
TGTGCCACCAGTGATTTGGAGGGTTTCACAGATACGCAGTATTTT,CATSDLEGFTDTQYF,few,TRBJ2-3,.,TRBV24-1
TGTGCCAGCAGCCCTCGACAGGGATCTAACTATGGCTACACCTTC,CASSPRQGSNYGYTF,few,TRBJ1-2,TRBD1,TRBV7-8
TGTGCCAGCAGCTCGGACCTAAGCTCCTACAATGAGCAGTTCTTC,CASSSDLSSYNEQFF,.,TRBJ2-1,.,TRBV7-7
TGCGCCAGCAGCTACGGGAGAGGGTTAGTAGAGACCCAGTACTTC,CASSYGRGLVETQYF,.,TRBJ2-5,.,TRBV5-1
TGTGCCAGCAGCGTAGAGATCTCGGTAGCGGGTACAGATACGCAGTATTTT,CASSVEISVAGTDTQYF,few,TRBJ2-3,TRBD2,TRBV9
TGCAGCGTTGGGACGGAATATGGCGGCTACACCTTC,CSVGTEYGGYTF,few,TRBJ1-2,.,TRBV29-1
TGTGCCAGCAGCGCCAACGGACTAGGCTACGAGCAGTACTTC,CASSANGLGYEQYF,.,TRBJ2-7,TRBD2,TRBV13
TGTGCCAGCAGCACTAGCATAGCCTACAATGAGCAGTTCTTC,CASSTSIAYNEQFF,.,TRBJ2-1,.,TRBV2
TGTGCCAGCAGAAGACAGCTCAATCAGCCCCAGCATTTT,CASRRQLNQPQHF,.,TRBJ1-5,.,TRBV28
TGCAGCGTTGAAAGGACTAGCGGGAGCTCCTACGAGCAGTACTTC,CSVERTSGSSYEQYF,.,TRBJ2-7,TRBD2,TRBV29-1
TGTGCCAGCAGTTCCTATGGGGCCTACGAGCAGTACTTC,CASSSYGAYEQYF,once,TRBJ2-7,.,TRBV28
TGTGCCAGCAGCGAGACTAGCGGGAGAAACCACGAGCAGTACTTC,CASSETSGRNHEQYF,.,TRBJ2-7,TRBD2,TRBV7-9
TGCGCCAGCAGCCAAGTGGGCAGCTCCTTCTCCTACGAGCAGTACTTC,CASSQVGSSFSYEQYF,few,TRBJ2-7,.,TRBV4-1
TGTGCCAGCAGCTTAGATGAGCTAGCGGGGCCGTACTACGAGCAGTACTTC,CASSLDELAGPYYEQYF,.,TRBJ2-7,TRBD2,TRBV11-2